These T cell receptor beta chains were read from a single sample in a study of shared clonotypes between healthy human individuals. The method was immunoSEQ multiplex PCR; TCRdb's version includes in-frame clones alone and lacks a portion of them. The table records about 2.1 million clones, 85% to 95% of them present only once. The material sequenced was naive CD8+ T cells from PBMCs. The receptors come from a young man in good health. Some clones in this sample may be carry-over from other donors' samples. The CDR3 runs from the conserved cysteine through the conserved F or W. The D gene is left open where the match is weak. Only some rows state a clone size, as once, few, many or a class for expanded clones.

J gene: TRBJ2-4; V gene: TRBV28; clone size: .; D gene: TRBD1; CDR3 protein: CASTTGQGLAKNIQYF; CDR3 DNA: TGTGCCAGCACCACAGGACAGGGACTAGCCAAAAACATTCAGTACTTC
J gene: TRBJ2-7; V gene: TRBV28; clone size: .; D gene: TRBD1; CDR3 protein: CASSRHRDRVGEQYF; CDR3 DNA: TGTGCCAGCAGCCGGCACCGGGACAGGGTGGGGGAGCAGTACTTC
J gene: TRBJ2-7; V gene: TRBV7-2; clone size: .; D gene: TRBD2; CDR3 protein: CASSSGLAGGRALYEQYF; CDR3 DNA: TGTGCCAGCAGCTCGGGACTAGCGGGAGGGCGGGCCCTTTACGAGCAGTACTTC
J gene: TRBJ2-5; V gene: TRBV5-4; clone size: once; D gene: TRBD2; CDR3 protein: CASSGTGTRLETQYF; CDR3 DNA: TGTGCCAGCAGTGGAACCGGGACTAGGCTGGAGACCCAGTACTTC
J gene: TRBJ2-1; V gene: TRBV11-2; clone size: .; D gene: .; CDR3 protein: CASSPHGGSSYNEQFF; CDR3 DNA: TGTGCCAGCAGCCCCCATGGTGGGAGCTCCTACAATGAGCAGTTCTTC
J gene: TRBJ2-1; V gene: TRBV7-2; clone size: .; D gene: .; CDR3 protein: CASSLLASSYNEQFF; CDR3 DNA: TGTGCCAGCAGCTTACTAGCGAGCTCCTACAATGAGCAGTTCTTC
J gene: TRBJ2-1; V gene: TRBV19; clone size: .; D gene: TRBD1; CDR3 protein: CASSIDRMGTGVSNEQFF; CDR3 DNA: TGTGCCAGTAGTATAGATCGTATGGGGACAGGGGTGAGCAATGAGCAGTTCTTC
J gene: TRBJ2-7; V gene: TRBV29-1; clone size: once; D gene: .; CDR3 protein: CSVESGEGYEQYF; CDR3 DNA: TGCAGCGTTGAATCAGGGGAAGGCTACGAGCAGTACTTC
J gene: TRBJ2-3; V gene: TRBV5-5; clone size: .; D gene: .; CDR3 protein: CASSPQDTQYF; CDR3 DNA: TGTGCCAGCAGCCCCCAAGATACGCAGTATTTT
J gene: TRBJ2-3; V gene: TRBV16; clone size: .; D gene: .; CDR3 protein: CASSQRIDTDTQYF; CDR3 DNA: TGTGCCAGCAGCCAAAGGATAGACACAGATACGCAGTATTTT
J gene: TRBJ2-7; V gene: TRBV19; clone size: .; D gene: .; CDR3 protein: CASSIDGPAYEQYF; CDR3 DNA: TGTGCCAGTAGTATAGATGGCCCAGCCTACGAGCAGTACTTC
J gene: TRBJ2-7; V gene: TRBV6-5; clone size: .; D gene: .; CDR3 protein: CASSYGKSYPYEQYF; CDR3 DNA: TGTGCCAGCAGTTATGGGAAGAGTTACCCCTACGAGCAGTACTTC
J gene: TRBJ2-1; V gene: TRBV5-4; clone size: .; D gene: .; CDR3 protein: CASSLRAYNEQFF; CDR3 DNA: TGTGCCAGCAGCTTGCGCGCCTACAATGAGCAGTTCTTC
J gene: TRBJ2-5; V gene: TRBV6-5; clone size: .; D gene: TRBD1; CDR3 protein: CASSYLGTVQETQYF; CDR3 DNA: TGTGCCAGCAGTTACTTGGGGACAGTCCAAGAGACCCAGTACTTC
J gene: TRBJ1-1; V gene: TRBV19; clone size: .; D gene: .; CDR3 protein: CASSPNGGWNTEAFF; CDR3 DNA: TGTGCCAGTAGTCCCAATGGGGGGTGGAACACTGAAGCTTTCTTT
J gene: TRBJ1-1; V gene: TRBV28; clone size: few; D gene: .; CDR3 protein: CASSFRTEAFF; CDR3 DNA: TGTGCCAGCAGTTTCAGGACTGAAGCTTTCTTT
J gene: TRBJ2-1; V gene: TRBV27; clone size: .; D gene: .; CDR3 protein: CASSVFGNEQFF; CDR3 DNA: TGTGCCAGCAGCGTGTTTGGAAATGAGCAGTTCTTC
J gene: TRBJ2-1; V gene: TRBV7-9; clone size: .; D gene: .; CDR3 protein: CASSQPLPYNEQFF; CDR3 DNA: TGTGCCAGCAGCCAGCCGCTGCCCTACAATGAGCAGTTCTTC
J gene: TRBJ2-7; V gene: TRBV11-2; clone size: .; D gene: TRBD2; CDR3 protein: CASGGLGGYEQYF; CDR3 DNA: TGTGCCAGCGGGGGACTAGGGGGATACGAGCAGTACTTC
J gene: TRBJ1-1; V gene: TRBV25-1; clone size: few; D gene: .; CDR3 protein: CASRQGVTEAFF; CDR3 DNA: TGTGCCAGCAGGCAGGGTGTCACTGAAGCTTTCTTT
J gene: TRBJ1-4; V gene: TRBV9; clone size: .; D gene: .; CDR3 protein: CASSAQQGDEKLFF; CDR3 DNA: TGTGCCAGCAGCGCACAACAGGGAGATGAAAAACTGTTTTTT
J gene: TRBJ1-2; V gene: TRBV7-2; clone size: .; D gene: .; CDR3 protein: CASSLGSTYGYTF; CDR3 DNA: TGTGCCAGCAGCTTAGGATCTACCTATGGCTACACCTTC
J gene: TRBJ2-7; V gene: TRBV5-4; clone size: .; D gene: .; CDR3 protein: CASSLYGVQPLREQYF; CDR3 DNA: TGTGCCAGCAGCTTGTATGGGGTACAGCCTCTACGCGAGCAGTACTTC
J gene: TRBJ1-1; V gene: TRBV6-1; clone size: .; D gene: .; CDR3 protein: CASSGRDTEAFF; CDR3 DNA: TGTGCCAGCAGTGGGCGCGACACTGAAGCTTTCTTT
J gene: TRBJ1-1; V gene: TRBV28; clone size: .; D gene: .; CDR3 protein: CASSSPPGVGRNTEAFF; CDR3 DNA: TGTGCCAGCAGTTCCCCCCCCGGGGTGGGTCGGAACACTGAAGCTTTCTTT
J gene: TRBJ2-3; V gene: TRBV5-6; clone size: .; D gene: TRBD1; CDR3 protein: CASSLTGGKDTQYF; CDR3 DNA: TGTGCCAGCAGCTTGACAGGGGGGAAAGATACGCAGTATTTT
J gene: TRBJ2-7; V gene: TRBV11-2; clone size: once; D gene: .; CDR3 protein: CASSLDVFTGSYEQYF; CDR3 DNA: TGTGCCAGCAGCTTAGATGTGTTTACAGGTTCCTACGAGCAGTACTTC
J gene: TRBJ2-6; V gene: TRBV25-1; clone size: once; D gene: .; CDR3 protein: CASKSPILSGANVLTF; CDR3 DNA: TGTGCCAGCAAGTCCCCTATCCTCTCTGGGGCCAACGTCCTGACTTTC
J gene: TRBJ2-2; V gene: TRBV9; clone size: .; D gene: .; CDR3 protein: CASSVGDTGELFF; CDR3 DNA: TGTGCCAGCAGCGTAGGTGACACCGGGGAGCTGTTTTTT
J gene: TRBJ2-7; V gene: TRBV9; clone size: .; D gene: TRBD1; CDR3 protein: CASGTGWDEQYF; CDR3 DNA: TGTGCCAGCGGGACAGGGTGGGACGAGCAGTACTTC
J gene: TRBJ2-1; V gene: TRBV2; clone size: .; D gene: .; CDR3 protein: CASSEGSTSYNEQFF; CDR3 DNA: TGTGCCAGCAGTGAAGGATCGACTAGTTACAATGAGCAGTTCTTC
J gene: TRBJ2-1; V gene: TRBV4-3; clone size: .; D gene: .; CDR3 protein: CASSPTRYNEQFF; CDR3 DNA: TGCGCCAGCAGCCCCACGAGGTACAATGAGCAGTTCTTC
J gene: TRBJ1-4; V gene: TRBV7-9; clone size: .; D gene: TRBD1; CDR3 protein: CASSTTQGAGEKLFF; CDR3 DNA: TGTGCCAGCAGCACAACACAGGGGGCAGGTGAAAAACTGTTTTTT
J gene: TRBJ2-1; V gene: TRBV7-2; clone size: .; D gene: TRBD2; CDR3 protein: CASSLGLAGGHSYNEQFF; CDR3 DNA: TGTGCCAGCAGCTTAGGACTAGCGGGAGGACACTCCTACAATGAGCAGTTCTTC
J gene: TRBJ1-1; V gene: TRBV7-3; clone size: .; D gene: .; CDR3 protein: CASSLLPPRSGGLNTEAFF; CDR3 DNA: TGTGCCAGCAGCTTACTCCCTCCCCGGTCGGGCGGGTTGAACACTGAAGCTTTCTTT
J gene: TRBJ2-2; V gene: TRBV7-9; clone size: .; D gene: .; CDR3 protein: CASSPVTLATNTGELFF; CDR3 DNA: TGTGCCAGCAGCCCAGTGACCCTAGCGACGAACACCGGGGAGCTGTTTTTT
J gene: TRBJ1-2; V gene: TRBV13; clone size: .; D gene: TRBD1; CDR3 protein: CASSLTGGYGYTF; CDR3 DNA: TGTGCCAGCAGCCTAACAGGGGGCTATGGCTACACCTTC
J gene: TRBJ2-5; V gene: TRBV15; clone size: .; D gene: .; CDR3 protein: CATSRVSETQYF; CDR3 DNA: TGTGCCACCAGCAGAGTTTCCGAGACCCAGTACTTC
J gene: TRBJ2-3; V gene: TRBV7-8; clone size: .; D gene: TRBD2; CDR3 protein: CASSLALAGPSTDTQYF; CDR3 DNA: TGTGCCAGCAGCTTAGCACTAGCGGGACCAAGCACAGATACGCAGTATTTT
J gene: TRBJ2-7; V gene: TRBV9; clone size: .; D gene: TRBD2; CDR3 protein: CASSGPLAGEPSYEQYF; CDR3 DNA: TGTGCCAGCAGCGGCCCGTTAGCGGGAGAACCGTCCTACGAGCAGTACTTC
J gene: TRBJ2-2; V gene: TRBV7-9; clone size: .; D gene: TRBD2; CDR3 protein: CASSLDASGRGTGELFF; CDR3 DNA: TGTGCCAGCAGCTTAGATGCTAGCGGGAGAGGCACCGGGGAGCTGTTTTTT
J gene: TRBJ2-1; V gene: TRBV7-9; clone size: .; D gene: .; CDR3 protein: CASSFRDKAYNEQFF; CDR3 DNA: TGTGCCAGCAGCTTTCGGGACAAAGCCTACAATGAGCAGTTCTTC
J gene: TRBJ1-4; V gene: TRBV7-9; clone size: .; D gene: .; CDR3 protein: CASSLTGTFATNEKLFF; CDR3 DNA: TGTGCCAGCAGCTTGACGGGGACATTTGCAACTAATGAAAAACTGTTTTTT
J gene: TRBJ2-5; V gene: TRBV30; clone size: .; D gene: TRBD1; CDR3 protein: CAWSVLDRSQETQYF; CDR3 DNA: TGTGCCTGGAGTGTATTGGACAGGAGCCAAGAGACCCAGTACTTC
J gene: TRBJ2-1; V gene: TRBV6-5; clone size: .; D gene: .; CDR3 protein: CASSYSRGNEQFF; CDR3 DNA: TGTGCCAGCAGTTACTCGAGGGGGAATGAGCAGTTCTTC
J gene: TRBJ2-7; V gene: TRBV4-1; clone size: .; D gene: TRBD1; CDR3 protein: CASSQEQWTGDFVYEQYF; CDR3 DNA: TGCGCCAGCAGCCAGGAGCAGTGGACAGGGGATTTTGTCTACGAGCAGTACTTC
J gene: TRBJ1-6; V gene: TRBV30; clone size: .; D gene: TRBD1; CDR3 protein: CAWSGRQGVLSPLHF; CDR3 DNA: TGTGCCTGGAGTGGCCGACAGGGGGTCCTCTCACCCCTCCACTTT
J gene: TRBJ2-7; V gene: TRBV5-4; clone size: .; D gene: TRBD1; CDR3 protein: CASSIPGTGIAYEQYF; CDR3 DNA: TGTGCCAGCAGCATTCCCGGGACAGGGATCGCCTACGAGCAGTACTTC
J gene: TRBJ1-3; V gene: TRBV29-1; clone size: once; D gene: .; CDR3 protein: CSVAEGRLIYF; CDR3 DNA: TGCAGCGTGGCGGAGGGACGCCTCATATATTTT
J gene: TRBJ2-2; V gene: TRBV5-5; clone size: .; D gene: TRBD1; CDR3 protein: CASSLPRDRGHPGELFF; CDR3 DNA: TGTGCCAGCAGCTTGCCCCGGGACAGGGGGCACCCCGGGGAGCTGTTTTTT
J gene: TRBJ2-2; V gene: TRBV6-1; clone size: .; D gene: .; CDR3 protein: CASSEPIRPRQSTGELFF; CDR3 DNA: TGTGCCAGCAGTGAACCAATACGCCCACGACAGAGCACCGGGGAGCTGTTTTTT
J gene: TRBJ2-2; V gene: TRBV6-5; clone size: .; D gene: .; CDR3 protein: CASSYIRGFGELFF; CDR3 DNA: TGTGCCAGCAGTTACATTAGGGGTTTCGGGGAGCTGTTTTTT